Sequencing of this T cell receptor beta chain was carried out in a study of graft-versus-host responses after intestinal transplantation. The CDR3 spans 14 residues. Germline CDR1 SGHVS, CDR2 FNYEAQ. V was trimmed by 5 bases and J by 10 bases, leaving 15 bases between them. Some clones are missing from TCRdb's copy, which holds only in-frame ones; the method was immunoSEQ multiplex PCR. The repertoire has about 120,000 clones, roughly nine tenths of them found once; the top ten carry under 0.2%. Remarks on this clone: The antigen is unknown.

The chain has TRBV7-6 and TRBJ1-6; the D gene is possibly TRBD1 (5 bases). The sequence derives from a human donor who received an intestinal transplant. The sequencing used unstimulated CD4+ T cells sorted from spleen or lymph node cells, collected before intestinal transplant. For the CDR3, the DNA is TGTGCCAGCAGCCAGGTACAGGCCAGCTCACCCCTCCACTTT. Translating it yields CASSQVQASSPLHF.